The 13 T cell receptor beta chains in this list originate from one sample, sequenced in a study of memory CD4+ T cells and cytomegalovirus serostatus (dated by TCRdb to between 2019 and 2020). A FACSAria II was used to sort memory CD4+ T cells, defined as single viable CD3+CD4+CD8-CD45RO+ cells. Libraries came from the immunoSEQ multiplex PCR assay. TCRdb provides this immuneACCESS table in a form limited to in-frame rearrangements. Some clones are lacking; in checked studies, under half of them reflect an unresolved V gene, and why the rest are absent is not known. Here the sample has approximately 70,000 clones; about 76% occur a single time. The top ten hold roughly 5% of the sample. Material: memory CD4+ T cells from blood. The receptors were gathered from an adult in good health and CMV-seropositive.

Only a few counts were recorded for this clone. This chain uses TRBV4-3 with TRBJ1-1; weak D call: TRBD1 (6 bases). Trimming removed 0 bases from V and 4 bases from J, with 12 bases in between. Germline CDR1 reads LGHNA; CDR2 reads YSLEER. The CDR3 is made up of 15 amino acids. The CDR3 spells CASSQEIRGGTEAFF. The DNA of the CDR3 is TGCGCCAGCAGCCAAGAGATCAGGGGAGGCACTGAAGCTTTCTTT.

The chain uses TRBV11-1 and TRBJ2-3; 7 nucleotides line up with TRBD2. Germline V lookup: CDR1 SGHAT, CDR2 FQDESV (reference sequence). The CDR3 length is 16 residues. The V gene end was trimmed by 0 bases and the J gene end by 3 bases; junction bases not matched to a gene: 6. The CDR3: CASSLAGRGGTDTQYF. CDR3 nucleotides: TGTGCCAGCAGCTTAGCGGGGAGGGGAGGAACAGATACGCAGTATTTT.

The chain carries TRBV5-4 and TRBJ1-4; no reliable D call. V was shortened by 5 bases and J by 6 bases, with 17 bases between the two germline ends. The CDR3 covers 15 residues. Germline V gene lookup returns CDR1 SGHNT and CDR2 YYREEE (reference sequence). CDR3 sequence (DNA): TGTGCCAGCAGTTGGGCAAGGCCAACGGATGAAAAACTGTTTTTT. Its translation is CASSWARPTDEKLFF.

Turning to this clone: The junction and the germline gene differ at one end; a read error may be behind it. The V and J genes are TRBV2 and TRBJ1-2, with a possible D match to TRBD1 (5 bases). Germline CDR1 and CDR2: SNHLY and FYNNEI. The CDR3 extends over 13 amino acids. CDR3 nucleotide sequence: TGTGCCAGCAGTGAAATGGGGCCCTCTCCCTCCACTTTC. Translating gives CASSEMGPSPSTF.

This clone was detected once. J is TRBJ1-1 and V is TRBV19; D is uncertain. Trimming shortened V by 3 bases and J by 7 bases, and 18 bases separated the two germline ends. The CDR3 runs 15 residues. The V gene's germline CDR1 is LNHDA and CDR2 SQIVND (reference sequence). The CDR3 DNA reads TGTGCCAGTAGTATCCGAGTGGAGGGCGTCGGTGAAGCTTTCTTT. The encoded protein is CASSIRVEGVGEAFF.

This chain links TRBV4-2 with TRBJ2-7, with 8 bases matching TRBD2. This CDR3 is 16 amino acids long. Trimming at V came to 4 bases and at J to 0 bases, leaving 8 bases not matched to a gene. In germline, CDR1 is LGHNA, CDR2 YNFKEQ. The chain's CDR3 is CASSLLLAASSYEQYF. DNA for the CDR3: TGTGCCAGCAGCCTCCTACTAGCGGCGAGCTCCTACGAGCAGTACTTC.

A few counts support this clone. The chain links TRBV10-2 to TRBJ1-5; 9 bases agree with TRBD1. CDR1 is WSHSY, CDR2 SAAADI, per germline. The CDR3 runs 19 residues. J was trimmed by 5 bases and V by 0 bases; bases with no gene match: 14. This CDR3 reads CASSESGFGTGQFYQPQHF. For the CDR3, the DNA is TGCGCCAGCAGTGAGTCTGGCTTCGGGACAGGGCAATTTTATCAGCCCCAGCATTTT.

V gene TRBV5-1 combines with J gene TRBJ2-5, with 9 bases lining up with TRBD1. The CDR3 sequence is 14 residues long. V lost 4 bases to trimming and J lost 2 bases; unmatched junction nucleotides: 3. Germline assignment: CDR1 SGHRS and CDR2 YFSETQ. The CDR3 here is CASSAGQGQETQYF. The CDR3 DNA is TGCGCCAGCAGCGCCGGACAGGGGCAAGAGACCCAGTACTTC.

This chain joins TRBV5-6 and TRBJ1-1; D might be TRBD1 (6 bases). Trimming stripped 1 base from V and 3 bases from J, with 10 bases between. CDR1 is SGHDT and CDR2 is YYEEEE in the germline V gene. The CDR3 has 14 amino acids. CDR3 nucleotide sequence: TGTGCCAGCAGCTTGTCCGACAGGTACACTGAAGCTTTCTTT. Amino acid sequence: CASSLSDRYTEAFF.

The CDR3 region is CASTIVASGRGKETQYF. The CDR3 region has the DNA TGCGCCAGCACCATTGTCGCTAGCGGGAGGGGTAAAGAGACCCAGTACTTC. The J gene is TRBJ2-5, the V gene TRBV5-1; 12 bases are shared with TRBD2. Losses at the gene ends were 6 bases for V and 3 bases for J; bases not matched to a gene: 12. Per the germline V gene, CDR1 is SGHRS and CDR2 is YFSETQ. The CDR3 is 17 residues long.

V and J are TRBV5-4 and TRBJ2-1; 9 nucleotides align to TRBD1. This CDR3 is built from 14 residues. CDR1 and CDR2 from the germline V gene are SGHNT and YYREEE (reference sequence). Trimming at V came to 1 base and at J to 5 bases, leaving 1 base not matched to a gene. The CDR3 nucleotides are TGTGCCAGCAGCTTGACAGGGGGCCACAATGAGCAGTTCTTC. It specifies CASSLTGGHNEQFF. Full variable domain (outside the CDR3, taken from reference TRBV5-4 and TRBJ2-1): ETGVTQSPTHLIKTRGQQVTLRCSSQSGHNTVSWYQQALGQGPQFIFQYYREEENGRGNFPPRFSGLQFPNYSSELNVNALELDDSALYLCASSLTGGHNEQFFGPGTRLTVL.

The J gene is TRBJ2-1, the V gene TRBV4-2; 8 bases are shared with TRBD2. Losses at the gene ends were 1 base for V and 1 base for J; bases not matched to a gene: 9. This CDR3 has 18 residues. Germline values: CDR1 LGHNA, CDR2 YNFKEQ. CDR3 protein: CASSQVLRGAGSYNEQFF. The CDR3, as DNA: TGTGCCAGCAGCCAAGTCCTGCGGGGGGCGGGATCCTACAATGAGCAGTTCTTC.

The genes are TRBV30 and TRBJ1-2, with unresolved D. Per the germline V gene, CDR1 is GTSNPN and CDR2 is SVGIG (reference sequence). V was shortened by 0 bases and J by 5 bases, with 10 bases between the two germline ends. CDR3 length: 13 residues. CDR3 in DNA: TGTGCCTGGAGTGTCGAGGCTACTTATGGCTACACCTTC. Translation gives CAWSVEATYGYTF.